One and the same sample provided the 8 T cell receptor beta chains below, sequenced in a study of blood T cell repertoires in COVID-19. Method: immunoSEQ multiplex PCR; TCRdb's copy keeps in-frame clones and lacks some. The data show approximately 150,000 clones, with around nine tenths seen just once and over 8.5% held by the top ten. Sequencing used peripheral blood. Receptors were obtained from a woman in her forties or fifties with active or convalescent COVID-19.

The V call is TRBV5-1, the J call TRBJ2-2; maybe TRBD2 (5 bases). CDR3 length: 16 residues. V lost 1 base, J lost 5 bases, and 15 bases lay in between. The germline CDR1 and CDR2 sequences are SGHRS and YFSETQ. The CDR3 sequence is CASSLTGFSITGELFF. DNA for the CDR3: TGCGCCAGCAGCTTGACGGGGTTTTCGATAACCGGGGAGCTGTTTTTT.

V gene TRBV19 combines with J gene TRBJ2-2; TRBD2 is a possible D gene (6 bases). The germline V and J ends were trimmed by 2 bases and 4 bases, with 8 bases remaining between them. The CDR3 spans 14 residues. From germline, CDR1 is LNHDA and CDR2 SQIVND (reference sequence). DNA of the CDR3: TGTGCCAGTAGTATAATCGGGGGCACCGGGGAGCTGTTTTTT. It encodes CASSIIGGTGELFF.

The CDR3 loop is CASHPGGGARETQYF. The CDR3, as DNA: TGCGCCAGCCATCCCGGCGGGGGGGCCCGGGAGACCCAGTACTTC. This chain uses TRBV5-1 with TRBJ2-5; 9 bases agree with TRBD2. CDR3 size: 15 residues. V dropped 7 bases and J dropped 5; count of bases not matched to a gene: 12. Germline CDR1 is SGHRS and CDR2 is YFSETQ.

CDR3 sequence: CASSTGLAGGIYNEQFF. As DNA, the CDR3 is TGCGCCAGCAGCACCGGACTAGCGGGAGGTATCTACAATGAGCAGTTCTTC. The chain employs TRBV5-1 and TRBJ2-1; 14 bases map to TRBD2. This CDR3 spans 17 amino acids. Germline V gives CDR1 SGHRS, CDR2 YFSETQ. Trimming removed 4 bases from V and 3 bases from J; junction bases left unmatched: 6.

This clone was counted a single time. V gene TRBV7-2 combines with J gene TRBJ2-3; 7 positions match TRBD1. J lost 7 bases, V lost 2 bases, and 3 bases had no gene match. Germline lookup yields CDR1 SGHTA and CDR2 FQGNSA. CDR3 length equals 13 residues. As DNA, the CDR3 is TGTGCCAGCAGCTTACCGACAGGGAATACGCAGTATTTT. Protein sequence: CASSLPTGNTQYF.

V usage is TRBV11-2 and J usage is TRBJ2-7, with 9 bases that match TRBD1. Germline CDR1 SGHAT, CDR2 FQNNGV. Unmatched junction bases numbered 6, after V lost 6 bases and J lost 3 bases. CDR3 length: 14 amino acids. The CDR3: CASSTSDRGYEQYF. For the CDR3, the DNA is TGTGCCAGCAGTACCTCGGACAGGGGCTACGAGCAGTACTTC.

J is TRBJ1-2 and V is TRBV5-6; no definite D call. Germline V gives CDR1 SGHDT, CDR2 YYEEEE. The CDR3 has 15 amino acids. V lost 6 bases, J lost 4 bases, and 19 bases lay in between. This CDR3 reads CASTHPSEIPYGYTF. The CDR3, as DNA: TGTGCCAGCACCCATCCGTCGGAGATTCCCTATGGCTACACCTTC.

J is TRBJ1-6 and V is TRBV7-2; D perhaps matches TRBD1 (6 bases). The CDR3 extends over 15 amino acids. V was shortened by 5 bases and J by 7 bases, with 15 bases between the two germline ends. The V gene's germline CDR1 is SGHTA and CDR2 FQGNSA. CDR3 sequence: CASSTRQAQNSPLHF. The DNA for the CDR3 is TGTGCCAGCAGCACCAGACAGGCCCAGAATTCACCCCTCCACTTT.